A selection of T cell receptor beta chains follows, all from one sample in a study of T-cell reconstitution after alpha-beta-depleted transplantation in children. TCRdb analysed the PCR reads with MiXCR anew, one entry per CDR3 protein. The data hold some 260,000 distinct CDR3 sequences, with under 30% observed a single time. The sequenced sample was PBMCs, mostly from graft donor cells, obtained 360 days after TCRalphabeta/CD19-depleted stem cell transplant. The receptors shown here come from a female patient aged 2-10 years who had a stem cell transplant for congenital amegakaryocytic thrombocytopenia, so the T cells may come from the graft donor. Each CDR3 is given with its conserved first and last residue. D genes are given only for firm matches. A clone size is listed for some rows: how often the clone was seen (once, few, many), or a class if it is expanded.

v_call	clone_size	d_call	j_call	cdr3_aa	cdr3_nt
TRBV9	NA	TRBD2	TRBJ2-7	CASSPRLAFSYEQYF	TGTGCCAGCAGCCCTCGACTAGCCTTCTCCTACGAGCAGTACTTC
TRBV12-3/TRBV12-4	few	NA	TRBJ2-1	CASRVPGFNEQFF	TGTGCCAGCAGAGTACCAGGGTTCAATGAGCAGTTCTTC
TRBV29-1	few	TRBD1	TRBJ2-5	CSVQGAWETQYF	TGCAGCGTCCAGGGGGCGTGGGAGACCCAGTACTTC
TRBV7-2	NA	NA	TRBJ2-7	CASSLDWGAEQYF	TGTGCCAGCAGCTTAGATTGGGGGGCCGAGCAGTACTTC
TRBV4-3	few	NA	TRBJ1-1	CASSQGARWGTEAFF	TGCGCCAGCAGCCAAGGGGCCAGGTGGGGAACTGAAGCTTTCTTT
TRBV5-1	NA	NA	TRBJ2-3	CASSSNSDTQYF	TGCGCCAGCAGCTCGAACTCAGATACGCAGTATTTT
TRBV7-2	NA	NA	TRBJ2-2	CASRSRGGAGELFF	TGTGCCAGCAGATCCCGGGGTGGCGCCGGGGAGCTGTTTTTT
TRBV29-1	few	NA	TRBJ2-3	CSVEEGSLDTQYF	TGCAGCGTTGAAGAGGGCAGCTTAGATACGCAGTATTTT
TRBV4-1	NA	TRBD2	TRBJ2-3	CASSHPGLAGDSDTQYF	TGCGCCAGCAGCCATCCTGGACTAGCGGGAGATTCAGATACGCAGTATTTT
TRBV7-9	NA	NA	TRBJ1-5	CASFLERGNQPQHF	TGTGCCAGCTTCTTAGAGCGGGGGAATCAGCCCCAGCATTTT
TRBV12-3/TRBV12-4	NA	NA	TRBJ1-2	CASSILQGGYTF	TGTGCCAGCAGTATCCTACAGGGTGGCTACACCTTC
TRBV19	NA	NA	TRBJ2-3	CASSVRGLEAGTQYF	TGTGCCAGTAGTGTCCGGGGCCTAGAGGCGGGTACGCAGTATTTT
TRBV9	few	NA	TRBJ2-7	CASSVVASGGYYEQYF	TGTGCCAGCAGCGTAGTTGCCAGCGGAGGATACTACGAGCAGTACTTC
TRBV20-1	few	NA	TRBJ2-1	CSAIQGNSYNEQFF	TGCAGTGCTATACAGGGAAACTCCTACAATGAGCAGTTCTTC
TRBV5-1	NA	NA	TRBJ1-2	CASSFGVDYGYTF	TGCGCCAGCAGCTTTGGGGTCGACTATGGCTACACCTTC
TRBV18	NA	NA	TRBJ1-6	CASSPGLQAYSPLHF	TGTGCCAGCTCACCGGGACTTCAAGCGTATTCACCCCTCCACTTT
TRBV5-1	few	NA	TRBJ2-7	CASSLAGVPYEQYF	TGCGCCAGCAGCTTGGCCGGGGTGCCCTACGAGCAGTACTTC
TRBV28	NA	NA	TRBJ2-5	CASSLELYQETQYF	TGTGCCAGCAGTTTAGAACTATACCAAGAGACCCAGTACTTC
TRBV7-9	NA	NA	TRBJ2-2	CASSFFQGRTGELFF	TGTGCCAGCAGCTTTTTCCAGGGCCGGACGGGGGAGCTGTTTTTT
TRBV6-2/TRBV6-3	many	NA	TRBJ2-1	CASSYSSYNEQFF	TGTGCCAGCAGTTACAGTTCCTACAATGAGCAGTTCTTC
TRBV5-6	NA	TRBD2	TRBJ2-1	CASIRGGRNEQFF	TGTGCCAGCATCCGGGGGGGTCGCAATGAGCAGTTCTTC
TRBV7-9	few	NA	TRBJ1-2	CASGGGFGYTF	TGTGCCAGCGGGGGGGGATTTGGCTACACCTTC
TRBV6-2/TRBV6-3	NA	NA	TRBJ2-3	CASSNRLQVADTQYF	TGTGCCAGCAGTAACAGACTACAGGTCGCAGATACGCAGTATTTT
TRBV12-3/TRBV12-4	NA	TRBD2	TRBJ2-5	CASSPLAGAWETQYF	TGTGCCAGCAGTCCCCTAGCGGGTGCTTGGGAGACCCAGTACTTC
TRBV28	few	TRBD1	TRBJ2-7	CATFNRDRGSYEQYF	TGTGCCACTTTTAACCGGGACAGGGGGTCCTACGAGCAGTACTTC
TRBV4-1	NA	NA	TRBJ1-3	CASSQDNSRFKGNTIYF	TGCGCCAGCAGCCAAGATAACAGCCGCTTCAAGGGAAACACCATATATTTT
TRBV5-1	NA	TRBD2	TRBJ2-3	CASSLARASGNEDTQYF	TGCGCCAGCAGCTTGGCCAGGGCTAGCGGGAACGAGGATACGCAGTATTTT
TRBV29-1	NA	NA	TRBJ2-3	CSVKVGGKADTQYF	TGCAGCGTTAAGGTCGGCGGGAAGGCAGATACGCAGTATTTT
TRBV10-3	NA	NA	TRBJ1-5	CAISGFKSTRGKRNQPQHF	TGTGCCATCAGTGGGTTTAAGAGCACGCGGGGGAAGAGAAATCAGCCCCAGCATTTT
TRBV5-1	few	NA	TRBJ2-7	CASSVTLTGPGEQYF	TGCGCCAGCAGCGTTACCCTGACAGGTCCCGGGGAGCAGTACTTC
TRBV27	NA	NA	TRBJ2-1	CASSVGPYNEQFF	TGTGCCAGCAGTGTGGGGCCTTACAATGAGCAGTTCTTC
TRBV5-1	many	TRBD2	TRBJ2-3	CASHSAGMDTQYF	TGCGCCAGCCACTCAGCGGGAATGGATACGCAGTATTTT
TRBV11-3	few	TRBD2	TRBJ2-3	CASSLSAGVTDTQYF	TGTGCCAGCAGTCTGTCAGCGGGGGTCACAGATACGCAGTATTTT
TRBV4-1	NA	NA	TRBJ1-1	CASSHPGQNTEAFF	TGCGCCAGCAGCCACCCGGGACAGAACACTGAAGCTTTCTTT
TRBV5-1	NA	NA	TRBJ2-7	CASSLGSGAPTYEQYF	TGCGCCAGCAGCTTGGGATCGGGGGCCCCTACCTACGAGCAGTACTTC
TRBV12-3/TRBV12-4	many	TRBD2	TRBJ2-3	CASSVSGTSTDTQYF	TGTGCCAGCAGTGTTAGCGGGACTAGCACAGATACGCAGTATTTT
TRBV24-1	NA	NA	TRBJ1-2	CATSHPGAGYTF	TGTGCCACCAGTCATCCAGGGGCCGGCTACACCTTC
TRBV29-1	NA	TRBD2	TRBJ2-1	CSVRGGGAPGGGEQFF	TGCAGCGTTCGCGGCGGGGGGGCTCCTGGAGGTGGTGAGCAGTTCTTC
TRBV11-2	few	NA	TRBJ2-3	CASSSSPYSPDTQYF	TGTGCCAGCAGCTCAAGCCCGTATAGCCCAGATACGCAGTATTTT
TRBV20-1	few	NA	TRBJ1-5	CSAYRYNQPQHF	TGCAGTGCATACAGGTACAATCAGCCCCAGCATTTT
TRBV29-1	many	TRBD2	TRBJ2-1	CSVEGGSGLDEQFF	TGCAGCGTTGAAGGGGGTAGCGGGCTCGATGAGCAGTTCTTC
TRBV2	many	NA	TRBJ2-3	CASSWVGFTDTQYF	TGTGCCAGCAGCTGGGTGGGATTCACAGATACGCAGTATTTT
TRBV30	NA	TRBD1	TRBJ2-1	CAWGQVNEQFF	TGTGCCTGGGGACAGGTCAATGAGCAGTTCTTC
TRBV20-1	NA	TRBD1	TRBJ1-4	CSAAGQGSATNEKLFF	TGCAGTGCAGCGGGACAGGGATCCGCAACTAATGAAAAACTGTTTTTT
TRBV19	NA	NA	TRBJ2-1	CASSTSTGYGEQFF	TGTGCCAGTAGTACATCGACAGGTTACGGTGAGCAGTTCTTC
TRBV9	few	TRBD1	TRBJ1-1	CASSVGTGAHLPFVNTEAFF	TGTGCCAGCAGCGTAGGGACAGGTGCCCATCTGCCATTTGTGAACACTGAAGCTTTCTTT
TRBV20-1	once	TRBD1	TRBJ1-1	CSSRPGQTNTEAFF	TGCAGTTCCCGACCGGGACAGACGAACACTGAAGCTTTCTTT
TRBV5-1	NA	NA	TRBJ2-3	CASSFGGVKWGTDTQYF	TGCGCCAGCAGCTTCGGCGGAGTTAAATGGGGCACAGATACGCAGTATTTT
TRBV19	NA	TRBD2	TRBJ2-3	CASSIHGLATLTPTDTQYF	TGTGCCAGTAGTATACATGGACTAGCGACTCTCACACCCACAGATACGCAGTATTTT
TRBV5-1	NA	NA	TRBJ2-3	CASSLAPARHSTDTQYF	TGCGCCAGCAGCTTGGCCCCGGCTAGACATAGCACAGATACGCAGTATTTT
TRBV20-1	NA	TRBD2	TRBJ2-7	CSAQWGGVLAYEQYF	TGCAGTGCCCAATGGGGGGGAGTGTTAGCCTACGAGCAGTACTTC
TRBV6-2/TRBV6-3	NA	NA	TRBJ2-5	CASSYPAVAQYF	TGTGCCAGCAGTTACCCGGCCGTGGCCCAGTACTTC
TRBV7-9	few	NA	TRBJ2-2	CASSFSSLNTGELFF	TGTGCCAGCAGCTTTTCCTCACTGAACACCGGGGAGCTGTTTTTT
TRBV5-1	many	TRBD1	TRBJ1-2	CASSLATGGFYGYTF	TGCGCCAGCAGCTTGGCCACAGGGGGCTTCTATGGCTACACCTTC